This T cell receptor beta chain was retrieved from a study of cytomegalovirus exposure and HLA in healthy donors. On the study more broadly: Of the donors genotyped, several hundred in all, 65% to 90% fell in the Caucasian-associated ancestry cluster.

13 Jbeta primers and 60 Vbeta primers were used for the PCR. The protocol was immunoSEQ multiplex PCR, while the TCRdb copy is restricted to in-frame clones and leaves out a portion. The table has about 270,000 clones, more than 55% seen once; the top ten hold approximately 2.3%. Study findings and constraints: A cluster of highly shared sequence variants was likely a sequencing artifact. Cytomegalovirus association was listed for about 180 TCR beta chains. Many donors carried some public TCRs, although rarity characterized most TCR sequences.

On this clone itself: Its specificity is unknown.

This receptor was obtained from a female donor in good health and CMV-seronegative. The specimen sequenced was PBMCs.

The CDR3 coding sequence is TGTGCCAGCAGGAGACTAGATGGGGAGCAGTTCTTC. Translated, it gives CASRRLDGEQFF. The chain carries TRBV11-3 and TRBJ2-1, with D possibly being TRBD2 (6 bases). V was shortened by 6 bases and J by 10 bases, with 13 bases between the two germline ends. The CDR3 length is 12 residues. Germline V gene lookup returns CDR1 SGHNT and CDR2 YENEEA.